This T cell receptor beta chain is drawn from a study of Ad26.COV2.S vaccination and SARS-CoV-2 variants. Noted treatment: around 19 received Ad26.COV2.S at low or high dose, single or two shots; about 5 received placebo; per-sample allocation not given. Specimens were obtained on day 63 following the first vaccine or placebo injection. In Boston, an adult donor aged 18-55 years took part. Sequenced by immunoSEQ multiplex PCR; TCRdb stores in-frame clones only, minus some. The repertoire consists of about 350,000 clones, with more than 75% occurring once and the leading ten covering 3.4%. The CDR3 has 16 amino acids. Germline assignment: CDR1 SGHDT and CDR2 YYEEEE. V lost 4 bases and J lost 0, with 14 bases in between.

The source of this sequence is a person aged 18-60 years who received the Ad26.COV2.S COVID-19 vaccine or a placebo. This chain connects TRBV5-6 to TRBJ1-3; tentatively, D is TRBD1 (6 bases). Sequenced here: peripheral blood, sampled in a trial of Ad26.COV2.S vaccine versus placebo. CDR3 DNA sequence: TGTGCCAGCAGCCTCGTCGACAGGCCCTCTGGAAACACCATATATTTT. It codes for CASSLVDRPSGNTIYF.